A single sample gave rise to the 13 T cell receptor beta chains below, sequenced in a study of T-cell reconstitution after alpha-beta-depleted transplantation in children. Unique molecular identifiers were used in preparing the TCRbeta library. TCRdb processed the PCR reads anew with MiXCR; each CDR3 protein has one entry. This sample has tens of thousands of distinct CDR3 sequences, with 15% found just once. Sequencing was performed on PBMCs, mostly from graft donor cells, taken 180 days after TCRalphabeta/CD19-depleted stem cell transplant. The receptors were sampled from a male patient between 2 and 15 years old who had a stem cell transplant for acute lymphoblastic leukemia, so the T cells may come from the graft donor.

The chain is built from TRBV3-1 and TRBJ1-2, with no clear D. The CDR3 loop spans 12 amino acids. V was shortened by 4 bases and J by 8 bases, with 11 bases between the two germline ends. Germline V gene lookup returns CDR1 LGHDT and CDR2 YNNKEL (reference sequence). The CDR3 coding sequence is TGTGCCAGCAGCCCCGCGAGTGGAGGCTACACCTTC. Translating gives CASSPASGGYTF.

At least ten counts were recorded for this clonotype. This CDR3 is CASSHGQGGPEAFF. The CDR3 DNA sequence: TGCGCCAGCAGCCACGGACAGGGGGGGCCTGAAGCTTTCTTT. V is TRBV4-3 and J is TRBJ1-1; 10 bases agree with TRBD1. The V segment lost 3 bases and the J segment 6 bases; nucleotides outside the gene matches: 4. Germline lookup yields CDR1 LGHNA and CDR2 YSLEER. CDR3 length: 14 amino acids.

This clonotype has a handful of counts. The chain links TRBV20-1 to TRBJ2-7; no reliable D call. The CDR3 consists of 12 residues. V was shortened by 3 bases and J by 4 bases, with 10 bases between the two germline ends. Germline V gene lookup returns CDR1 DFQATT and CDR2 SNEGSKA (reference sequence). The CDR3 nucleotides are TGCAGTGCTAGTGACATGGAGTACGAGCAGTACTTC. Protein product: CSASDMEYEQYF.

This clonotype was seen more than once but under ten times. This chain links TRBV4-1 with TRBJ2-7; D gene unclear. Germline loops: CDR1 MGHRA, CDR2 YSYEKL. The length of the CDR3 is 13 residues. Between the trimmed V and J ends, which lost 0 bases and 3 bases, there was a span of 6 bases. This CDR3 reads CASSQEGIYEQYF. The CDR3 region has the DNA TGCGCCAGCAGCCAAGAAGGGATCTACGAGCAGTACTTC.

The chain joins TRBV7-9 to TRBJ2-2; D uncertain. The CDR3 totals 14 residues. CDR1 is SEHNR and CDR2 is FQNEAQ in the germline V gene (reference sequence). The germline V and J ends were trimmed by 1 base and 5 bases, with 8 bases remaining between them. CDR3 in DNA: TGTGCCAGCAGCTTAGTAGCCGGTACCGGGGAGCTGTTTTTT. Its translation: CASSLVAGTGELFF.

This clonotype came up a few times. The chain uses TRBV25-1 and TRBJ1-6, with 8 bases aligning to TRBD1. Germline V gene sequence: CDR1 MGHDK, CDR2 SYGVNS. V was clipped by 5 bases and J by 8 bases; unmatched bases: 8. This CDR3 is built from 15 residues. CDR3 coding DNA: TGTGCCAGCAGTACCTACAGGGGGATTCATTCACCCCTCCACTTT. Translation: CASSTYRGIHSPLHF.

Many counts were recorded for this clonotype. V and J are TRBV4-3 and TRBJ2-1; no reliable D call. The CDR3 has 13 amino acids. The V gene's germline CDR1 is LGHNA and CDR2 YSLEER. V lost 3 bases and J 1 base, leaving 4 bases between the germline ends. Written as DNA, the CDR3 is TGCGCCAGCAGCCAGGGTTCCTACAATGAGCAGTTCTTC. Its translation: CASSQGSYNEQFF.

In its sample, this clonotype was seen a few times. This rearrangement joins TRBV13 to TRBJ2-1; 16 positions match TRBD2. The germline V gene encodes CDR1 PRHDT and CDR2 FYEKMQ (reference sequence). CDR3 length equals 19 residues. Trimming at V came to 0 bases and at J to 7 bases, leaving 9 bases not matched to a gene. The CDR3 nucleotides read TGTGCCAGCAGCTTAGGCCTAAGGGAGGGACTAGCGGGGGGGAATGAGCAGTTCTTC. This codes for CASSLGLREGLAGGNEQFF. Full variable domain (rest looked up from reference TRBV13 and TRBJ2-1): AAGVIQSPRHLIKEKRETATLKCYPIPRHDTVYWYQQGPGQDPQFLISFYEKMQSDKGSIPDRFSAQQFSDYHSELNMSSLELGDSALYFCASSLGLREGLAGGNEQFFGPGTRLTVL.

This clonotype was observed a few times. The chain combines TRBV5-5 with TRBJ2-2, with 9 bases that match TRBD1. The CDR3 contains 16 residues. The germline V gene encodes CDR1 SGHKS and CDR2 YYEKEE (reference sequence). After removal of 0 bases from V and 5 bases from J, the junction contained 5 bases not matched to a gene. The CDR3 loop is CASSLVGTGITGELFF. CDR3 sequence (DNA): TGTGCCAGCAGCTTGGTCGGGACAGGGATAACCGGGGAGCTGTTTTTT.

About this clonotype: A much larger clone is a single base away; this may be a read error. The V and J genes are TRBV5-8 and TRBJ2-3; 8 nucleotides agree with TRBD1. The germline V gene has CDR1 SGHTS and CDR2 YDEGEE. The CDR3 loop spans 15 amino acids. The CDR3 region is CASSPGQGGTDTPYF. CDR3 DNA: TGTGCCAGCAGTCCTGGACAGGGCGGCACAGATACGCCGTATTTT.

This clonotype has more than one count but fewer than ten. The CDR3 protein is CASRHTHRITGELFF. CDR3 bases: TGTGCCAGCAGACACACCCACAGGATCACCGGGGAGCTGTTTTTT. The chain employs TRBV6-2 or TRBV6-3 and TRBJ2-2; D perhaps matches TRBD1 (5 bases). This CDR3 spans 15 amino acids. V dropped 6 bases and J dropped 4 bases, with 15 bases sitting between them. Germline V gene lookup returns CDR1 MNHEY and CDR2 SVGEGT.

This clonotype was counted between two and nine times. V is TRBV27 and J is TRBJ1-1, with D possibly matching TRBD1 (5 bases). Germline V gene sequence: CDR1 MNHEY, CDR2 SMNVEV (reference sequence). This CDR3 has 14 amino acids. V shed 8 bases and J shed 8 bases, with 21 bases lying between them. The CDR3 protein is CASSSLGAVPEAFF. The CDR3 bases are TGTGCCAGCTCCTCTCTCGGGGCAGTTCCAGAAGCTTTCTTT.

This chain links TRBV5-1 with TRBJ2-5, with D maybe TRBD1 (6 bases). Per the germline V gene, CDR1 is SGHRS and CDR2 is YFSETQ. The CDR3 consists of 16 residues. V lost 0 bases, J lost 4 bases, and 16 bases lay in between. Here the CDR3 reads CASSLGSGVDGETQYF. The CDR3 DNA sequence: TGCGCCAGCAGCTTGGGTTCAGGGGTAGATGGAGAGACCCAGTACTTC.